Presented here are 27 T cell receptor beta chains from one specimen sequenced in a study of a mutant IDH1 vaccine in newly diagnosed glioma (dated by TCRdb to about 2021). The library came from the immunoSEQ multiplex PCR assay. TCRdb obtained this table from immuneACCESS and retained in-frame rearrangements with V and J assigned. These tables miss some clones; where compared with another copy, unresolved V genes account for less than half of the shortfall, and the remainder is unexplained. The table for this sample lists approximately 25,000 clones; 93% of them were counted only once. Approximately 1.3% of the sample is held by the ten biggest clonotypes. Interpreted using the paper, the time point label stands for: baseline, week 1 (first vaccination visit). The label giving this sample's treatment or condition can be read as: pre-vaccination baseline after standard-of-care therapy. The input for sequencing was PBMCs, taken from a glioma patient treated with radiotherapy, temozolomide or both. Receptors originate from a man aged 35 to 55 with glioma.

The genes are TRBV5-1 and TRBJ1-1, with D perhaps matching TRBD1 (5 bases). The CDR3 runs 14 residues. Germline CDR1 reads SGHRS; CDR2 reads YFSETQ. V was trimmed by 2 bases and J by 3 bases, leaving 11 bases between them. CDR3 in DNA: TGCGCCAGCAGCTTCGCCAGGGACTACACTGAAGCTTTCTTT. Translated, it gives CASSFARDYTEAFF.

The CDR3 nucleotides read TGTGCCAGCAGTGACTCGAACCCCTTCTCTGGGGCCAACGTCCTGACTTTC. Translation gives CASSDSNPFSGANVLTF. The J gene is TRBJ2-6, the V gene TRBV6-4; D is unresolved. The germline gives CDR1 MRHNA, CDR2 SNTAGT. This CDR3 has 17 residues. The germline V and J ends were trimmed by 0 bases and 0 bases, with 9 bases remaining between them.

This rearrangement joins TRBV29-1 to TRBJ1-2; D remains ambiguous. V lost 2 bases and J lost 11, with 21 bases in between. Per the germline V gene, CDR1 is SQVTM and CDR2 is ANQGSEA. The CDR3 covers 14 residues. CDR3 residues: CSVESSGLFGGYTF. The CDR3 coding sequence is TGCAGCGTTGAAAGTTCCGGTTTATTTGGTGGTTACACCTTC.

The V gene is TRBV6-5, the J gene TRBJ1-1, with 7 nucleotides matching TRBD1. J gave up 4 bases and V 6 bases, and 11 bases lay outside the gene matches. The CDR3 runs 15 residues. Germline V gene sequence: CDR1 MNHEY, CDR2 SVGAGI. DNA for the CDR3: TGTGCCAGCAGGAGCCCAGGGGGGCGAAGCACTGAAGCTTTCTTT. This sequence encodes CASRSPGGRSTEAFF.

The chain joins TRBV5-8 to TRBJ1-2; a possible D gene is TRBD1 (5 bases). The V end lost 0 bases, the J end lost 8 bases, and 14 bases lay between the germline ends. The CDR3 contains 14 residues. The germline CDR1 and CDR2 sequences are SGHTS and YDEGEE. For the CDR3, the DNA is TGTGCCAGCAGCTTGGCCGGGGGACGGGGCGGCTACACCTTC. This encodes CASSLAGGRGGYTF.

CDR3 in amino acids: CASSRRMDSSYNSPLHF. The CDR3 coding sequence is TGTGCCAGCAGCCGCAGAATGGACAGCTCCTATAATTCACCCCTCCACTTT. The rearrangement links TRBV21-1 to TRBJ1-6; TRBD1, the table's D call, was not compared with the DNA. TRBV21-1 is given as a pseudogene. The CDR3 length is 17 residues.

The chain has TRBV5-1 and TRBJ1-4, with 7 bases matching TRBD1. CDR3 length: 15 residues. V was pared by 4 bases and J by 5 bases, with 8 bases of the junction left unmatched. In germline, CDR1 is SGHRS, CDR2 YFSETQ. CDR3 nucleotide sequence: TGCGCCAGCAGCCTATTATCGACAGGGAATGAAAAACTGTTTTTT. Translating it yields CASSLLSTGNEKLFF.

This clone was seen a single time. CDR3 coding DNA: TGTGCCGGGGGAGGGGGGAGTGAAGGAAACACCATATATTTT. This encodes CAGGGGSEGNTIYF. This sequence joins TRBV27 and TRBJ1-3, with D perhaps TRBD1 (6 bases). V lost 11 bases and J lost 4, with 18 bases in between. Germline loops: CDR1 MNHEY, CDR2 SMNVEV (reference sequence). The CDR3 totals 14 residues.

The V call is TRBV7-9, the J call TRBJ2-3, with D perhaps given as TRBD1 or TRBD2 (5 bases each). Trimming cost V 5 bases and J 5 bases, with 14 bases left between them. Germline assignment: CDR1 SEHNR and CDR2 FQNEAQ (reference sequence). The CDR3 runs to 14 residues. The DNA for the CDR3 is TGTGCCAGCAGCCCGGGACGCGCAGTAGATACGCAGTATTTT. It yields the protein CASSPGRAVDTQYF.

This chain connects TRBV6-4 to TRBJ1-2; 7 nucleotides match TRBD1. Germline CDR1 and CDR2: MRHNA and SNTAGT. With V trimmed by 6 bases and J by 3 bases, 13 bases remained unmatched. The CDR3 is 16 residues long. The DNA of the CDR3 is TGTGCCAGCAGACGCACCTCGGGACAGTCGGACTATGGCTACACCTTC. Its translation is CASRRTSGQSDYGYTF.

The J gene is TRBJ2-2, the V gene TRBV7-6, with D maybe TRBD1 (5 bases). Trimming took 5 bases from V and 3 from J, leaving 10 bases between them. CDR3 length: 14 residues. The germline gives CDR1 SGHVS, CDR2 FNYEAQ. The CDR3 coding sequence is TGTGCCAGCAGCCTTGACAGATACACCGGGGAGCTGTTTTTT. This codes for CASSLDRYTGELFF.

The chain combines TRBV2 with TRBJ1-5; D is unresolved. The CDR3 consists of 14 residues. V was cut by 5 bases and J by 4 bases, with 12 bases left in between. CDR1 and CDR2 from the germline V gene are SNHLY and FYNNEI. The CDR3 nucleotides read TGTGCCAGCAGTAAGACTCGGGAAAATCAGCCCCAGCATTTT. Translating gives CASSKTRENQPQHF.

Notes on this clone: The same CDR3 is also encoded by other DNA sequences in this sample. V gene TRBV5-1 combines with J gene TRBJ2-3; D not resolved. Germline V gene sequence: CDR1 SGHRS, CDR2 YFSETQ. Trimming removed 0 bases from V and 2 bases from J, with 10 bases in between. The CDR3 runs 15 residues. The CDR3 reads CASSLGATSTDTQYF. The CDR3 DNA follows: TGCGCCAGCAGCTTGGGGGCCACTTCCACAGATACGCAGTATTTT.

The chain carries TRBV7-2 and TRBJ1-5; the D gene is possibly TRBD1 (6 bases). The CDR3 runs to 15 residues. CDR1 SGHTA and CDR2 FQGNSA come from the germline V gene. V was pared by 5 bases and J by 6 bases, with 17 bases between. The DNA for the CDR3 is TGTGCCAGCAGCGTGGCGGGGGGCTGGGGTCAGCCCCAGCATTTT. Translating gives CASSVAGGWGQPQHF. Together with reference TRBV7-2 and TRBJ1-5, the CDR3 gives the full variable domain: GAGVSQSPSNKVTEKGKDVELRCDPISGHTALYWYRQSLGQGLEFLIYFQGNSAPDKSGLPSDRFSAERTGGSVSTLTIQRTQQEDSAVYLCASSVAGGWGQPQHFGDGTRLSIL.

The chain carries TRBV7-2 and TRBJ1-1; 11 positions match TRBD1. V shed 1 base and J 10 bases; nucleotides not matched to a gene: 11. The CDR3 is made up of 16 amino acids. The germline gives CDR1 SGHTA, CDR2 FQGNSA. CDR3 DNA sequence: TGTGCCAGCAGCTTAGGGCCAGGGGCGGGGACAGGGGGAGCTTTCTTT. Protein product: CASSLGPGAGTGGAFF. Variable domain in full (rest from reference TRBV7-2 and TRBJ1-1): GAGVSQSPSNKVTEKGKDVELRCDPISGHTALYWYRQSLGQGLEFLIYFQGNSAPDKSGLPSDRFSAERTGGSVSTLTIQRTQQEDSAVYLCASSLGPGAGTGGAFFGQGTRLTVV.

The rearrangement uses TRBV7-2 and TRBJ1-3; 10 bases map to TRBD1. V shed 0 bases and J 4 bases; nucleotides not matched to a gene: 3. Germline CDR1 SGHTA, CDR2 FQGNSA. The CDR3 runs to 16 residues. The DNA of the CDR3 is TGTGCCAGCAGCTTAGCGGGACAGGGGTCCGGAAACACCATATATTTT. It encodes CASSLAGQGSGNTIYF.

The chain recombines TRBV6-5 with TRBJ2-7; D gene unclear. The CDR3 is 13 amino acids. Per the germline V gene, CDR1 is MNHEY and CDR2 is SVGAGI. With 5 bases removed from V and 0 bases from J, the gap between germline ends came to 8 bases. The CDR3 DNA sequence: TGTGCCAGCAGTAAGGAGAACTCCTACGAGCAGTACTTC. Its translation is CASSKENSYEQYF.

The chain links TRBV5-1 to TRBJ2-7; TRBD2 aligns across 12 bases. The CDR3 sequence is 15 residues long. From germline, CDR1 is SGHRS and CDR2 YFSETQ. The ends lost 4 bases at V and 4 bases at J; junction bases unmatched: 6. CDR3 sequence (DNA): TGCGCCAGCAGCCAAGCTAGCGGGGGGGCATACGAGCAGTACTTC. Amino acid sequence: CASSQASGGAYEQYF.

This rearrangement joins TRBV27 to TRBJ2-2; 12 bases align to TRBD2. V lost 1 base, J lost 5 bases, and 2 bases stayed unmatched. Germline values: CDR1 MNHEY, CDR2 SMNVEV (reference sequence). The CDR3 runs to 16 residues. In DNA, the CDR3 is TGTGCCAGCAGTTTATGGCTAGCGGGGGGGACCGGGGAGCTGTTTTTT. This translates into CASSLWLAGGTGELFF.

This chain joins TRBV5-4 and TRBJ2-5; D perhaps matches TRBD2 (5 bases). The V gene lost 4 bases and the J gene lost 5 bases, with 18 bases spanning the gap. The CDR3 is 15 amino acids. Per germline, CDR1 SGHNT and CDR2 YYREEE (reference sequence). The CDR3 nucleotides are TGTGCCAGCAGCCCCTCGGGGATTAGGACGGAGACCCAGTACTTC. This gives the protein CASSPSGIRTETQYF.

V is TRBV5-4 and J is TRBJ2-7; the match to TRBD1 covers 9 bases. This CDR3 region has 14 residues. Germline-derived CDR1 and CDR2 are SGHNT and YYREEE (reference sequence). J gave up 5 bases and V 3 bases, and 6 bases lay outside the gene matches. The CDR3 nucleotides read TGTGCCAGCAGCTGGGGACAGGGAGAGCACGAGCAGTACTTC. It encodes CASSWGQGEHEQYF. The full variable domain, completed using reference TRBV5-4 and TRBJ2-7, is ETGVTQSPTHLIKTRGQQVTLRCSSQSGHNTVSWYQQALGQGPQFIFQYYREEENGRGNFPPRFSGLQFPNYSSELNVNALELDDSALYLCASSWGQGEHEQYFGPGTRLTVT.

The chain uses TRBV5-1 and TRBJ2-7, with a weak D call TRBD1 (6 bases). The CDR3 extends over 14 amino acids. V shed 3 bases and J shed 6 bases, with 16 bases lying between them. From germline, CDR1 is SGHRS and CDR2 YFSETQ. The CDR3 reads CASSSQNTDSEQYF. The CDR3 DNA is TGCGCCAGCAGCTCCCAAAACACGGACAGCGAGCAGTACTTC.

The chain is built from TRBV5-1 and TRBJ2-2; 7 nucleotides line up with TRBD2. The V and J ends lost 4 bases and 3 bases, in that order; junction bases with no gene match: 9. This CDR3 is built from 16 residues. Germline-derived CDR1 and CDR2 are SGHRS and YFSETQ. The CDR3 reads CASSPWSGGDTGELFF. Written as DNA, the CDR3 is TGCGCCAGCAGCCCCTGGTCTGGGGGGGACACCGGGGAGCTGTTTTTT.

The rearrangement joins TRBV5-6 to TRBJ2-5; 12 bases are shared with TRBD1. Looked up from germline, CDR1 is SGHDT and CDR2 is YYEEEE. The J segment lost 5 bases and the V segment lost 4 bases, leaving 9 bases of the junction unmatched. The CDR3 extends over 16 amino acids. The CDR3: CASSVPGTGGLETQYF. CDR3 bases: TGTGCCAGCAGCGTGCCCGGGACAGGGGGCCTGGAGACCCAGTACTTC.

The rearrangement links TRBV10-3 to TRBJ2-1; D unclear. The V gene lost 4 bases and the J gene lost 9 bases, with 10 bases spanning the gap. The CDR3 extends over 12 amino acids. CDR1 is ENHRY and CDR2 is SYGVKD in the germline V gene. DNA of the CDR3: TGTGCCATCAGTGCGAAGAAGGCTGAGCAGTTCTTC. Its protein product is CAISAKKAEQFF.

The V and J genes are TRBV18 and TRBJ2-1, with D possibly matching TRBD2 (5 bases). Germline-derived CDR1 and CDR2 are KGHSH and LQKENI. The CDR3 is made up of 16 amino acids. V was clipped by 5 bases and J by 6 bases, with 20 bases between them. The CDR3 protein is CASSARGLAGVNEQFF. The CDR3 nucleotides are TGTGCCAGCTCAGCACGCGGACTCGCTGGAGTCAATGAGCAGTTCTTC. The full variable domain, rest sourced from reference TRBV18 and TRBJ2-1, is NAGVMQNPRHLVRRRGQEARLRCSPMKGHSHVYWYRQLPEEGLKFMVYLQKENIIDESGMPKERFSAEFPKEGPSILRIQQVVRGDSAAYFCASSARGLAGVNEQFFGPGTRLTVL.

V and J are TRBV6-1 and TRBJ2-3; 8 nucleotides align to TRBD2. This CDR3 region has 14 residues. J gave up 2 bases and V 4 bases, and 2 bases lay outside the gene matches. CDR1 MNHNS and CDR2 SASEGT come from the germline V gene. The CDR3 nucleotides are TGTGCCAGCAGTGGCGGGAGGTACACAGATACGCAGTATTTT. Encoded protein: CASSGGRYTDTQYF.